The T cell receptor (beta chain) described here comes from a study of a mutant IDH1 vaccine in newly diagnosed glioma. The table came from immunoSEQ multiplex PCR; TCRdb's copy has only in-frame clones and leaves some out. The sample lists 85,000 to 100,000 clones, roughly 90% occurring once. V lost 6 bases, J lost 5 bases, and 14 bases lay in between. CDR3 length: 14 residues. Germline V gene data show CDR1 as ENHRY and CDR2 as SYGVKD. The time point denotes: baseline, week 1 (first vaccination visit). Noted treatment: pre-vaccination baseline after standard-of-care therapy. The donor cohort comprised cases of new WHO grade 3 or 4 IDH1-mutant, ATRX-lost astrocytoma.

The sequencing here drew on PBMCs, taken from a glioma patient treated with radiotherapy, temozolomide or both. The clonotype originates from a woman aged 50 to 60 with glioma. V gene TRBV10-3 combines with J gene TRBJ2-1, with no clear D. CDR3 coding DNA: TGTGCCATCAGGGGGAACGAGGATGACAATGAGCAGTTCTTC. Translated, it gives CAIRGNEDDNEQFF.